The source of this TCR beta chain is a study of shared clonotypes between healthy human individuals. Worth noting for this clone: No antigen is known for it.

Trimming left V 0 bases short and J 5 bases short, with 11 bases between. The CDR3 is 15 residues long. The germline gives CDR1 SEHNR, CDR2 FQNEAQ (reference sequence). The study, taken as a whole, reports: Only blood was sampled; tissue repertoires likely differ.

The assay was carried out at the deep level. Profiling relied on immunoSEQ multiplex PCR, and the TCRdb table lists in-frame clones only, not all of them. In the table there are roughly 2,300,000 clones, less than 95% of which are singletons. The gene calls are TRBV7-9 and TRBJ2-4; D is perhaps TRBD2 (7 bases). This sequence was found in a man aged 18 to 35 in good health. Some clones in this sample may be carry-over from other donors' samples. Sequences were obtained from naive CD4+ T cells from PBMCs. Subset: CD45RA+ positively selected. The CDR3 region is CASSLAGGPQNIQYF. In nucleotides, the CDR3 is TGTGCCAGCAGCTTAGCGGGGGGGCCCCAAAACATTCAGTACTTC.